This T cell receptor beta chain was identified in a study of blood T cell repertoires in COVID-19. Turning to the study itself: T cells, B-cell-depleted T cells, or PBMCs provided the cDNA or gDNA that served as material.

In the study's own analysis: The assay estimated nucleated cells by amplifying reference gene primers. Measured with immunoSEQ multiplex PCR; TCRdb has only the in-frame clones, and not every one. That table supplies the V and J calls and clone size; D and trimming were determined from the DNA. This sample has approximately 170,000 clones, with 80% found just once. CDR3 length: 14 amino acids. CDR1 MGHDK and CDR2 SYGVNS come from the germline V gene. V lost 6 bases and J lost 8; bases outside the gene matches: 12. The age range of participants was about 18 to 100 years, with residence in more than 20 US areas.

The chain links TRBV25-1 to TRBJ1-2; TRBD1 agrees at 7 bases. This receptor was taken from a man aged 40-49 years who had recovered from COVID-19. Sequences were obtained from PBMCs or T cells enriched from blood (not recorded which). In nucleotides, the CDR3 is TGTGCCAGCAGGCAGACAGGGTTGGAAGACGGCTACACCTTC. This gives the protein CASRQTGLEDGYTF.